Below are 16 T cell receptor beta chains sequenced from a single sample in a study of Ad26.COV2.S vaccination and SARS-CoV-2 variants. Specified treatment: some 20 received Ad26.COV2.S at low or high dose, single or two shots; about 5 received placebo; per-sample allocation not given. All samples were drawn on day 63, counting from the first vaccine or placebo injection. TCRdb's copy holds only in-frame clones and misses some; the assay was immunoSEQ multiplex PCR. The sample records a few hundred thousand clones, 80% to 95% being singletons. The source was peripheral blood, collected in a trial of Ad26.COV2.S vaccine versus placebo. The receptors were sampled from a person aged 18-65 years who received the Ad26.COV2.S COVID-19 vaccine or a placebo.

The rearrangement uses TRBV7-9 and TRBJ2-2; TRBD1 aligns across 7 bases. The V gene end was trimmed by 5 bases and the J gene end by 7 bases; junction bases not matched to a gene: 7. Germline V gives CDR1 SEHNR, CDR2 FQNEAQ (reference sequence). There are 14 residues in the CDR3. CDR3 nucleotide sequence: TGTGCCAGCAGCCCGACAGGGTACCACGGGGAGCTGTTTTTT. Its translation is CASSPTGYHGELFF.

In this sample, this clone turned up once. The chain uses TRBV28 and TRBJ1-2, with D unresolved. V lost 4 bases, J lost 1 base, and 1 base lay in between. CDR3 length: 11 residues. Germline V gives CDR1 MDHEN, CDR2 SYDVKM. The CDR3 reads CASSYNYGYTF. The CDR3 coding sequence is TGTGCCAGCAGTTATAACTATGGCTACACCTTC.

The DNA for the CDR3 is TGTGCCACCAGTGAGAGAATAGCGGGAACCGGAGATACGCAGTATTTT. Translated, it gives CATSERIAGTGDTQYF. The chain employs TRBV24-1 and TRBJ2-3; 8 nucleotides agree with TRBD2. Germline CDR1 is KGHDR and CDR2 is SFDVKD. The CDR3 covers 16 residues. V trimming: 4 bases; J trimming: 5 bases; junction bases outside the gene matches: 10.

The rearrangement joins TRBV13 to TRBJ2-5, with 13 bases lining up with TRBD2. V lost 5 bases, J lost 3 bases, and 9 bases stayed unmatched. Germline CDR1 PRHDT, CDR2 FYEKMQ (reference sequence). CDR3 length: 17 residues. The CDR3 nucleotides are TGTGCCAGCAGCCCACACACCGGGACTAGCGGGAAAGAGACCCAGTACTTC. It specifies CASSPHTGTSGKETQYF.

The V call is TRBV12-3 or TRBV12-4, the J call TRBJ2-7; 8 bases are a match to TRBD1. After removal of 4 bases from V and 5 bases from J, the junction contained 4 bases not matched to a gene. CDR3 size: 13 residues. The CDR3 sequence: CASSWTGSDEQYF. The CDR3 nucleotides read TGTGCCAGCAGTTGGACAGGGTCGGACGAGCAGTACTTC.

This chain connects TRBV27 to TRBJ2-7; the match to TRBD2 covers 12 bases. This CDR3 has 15 residues. Germline assignment: CDR1 MNHEY and CDR2 SMNVEV (reference sequence). Trimming removed 2 bases from V and 4 bases from J; junction bases left unmatched: 3. The CDR3 is CASSLQLAGGYEQYF. CDR3 bases: TGTGCCAGCAGTTTACAACTAGCGGGGGGATACGAGCAGTACTTC.

This chain connects TRBV27 to TRBJ2-7; D tentatively fits TRBD1 or TRBD2 (5 bases each). V dropped 6 bases and J dropped 7 bases, with 16 bases sitting between them. The length of the CDR3 is 13 residues. Per germline, CDR1 MNHEY and CDR2 SMNVEV (reference sequence). The CDR3 region is CASSRGTLGEQYF. CDR3 nucleotide sequence: TGTGCCAGCAGCCGAGGGACCCTTGGAGAGCAGTACTTC.

This chain links TRBV28 with TRBJ1-5; possible D gene TRBD1, 5 bases. This CDR3 has 15 amino acids. V was shortened by 6 bases and J by 1 base, with 13 bases between the two germline ends. The germline V gene has CDR1 MDHEN and CDR2 SYDVKM. As DNA, the CDR3 is TGTGCCAGCAGCTCAATGGACAAGAGCAATCAGCCCCAGCATTTT. Amino acid sequence: CASSSMDKSNQPQHF.

The chain links TRBV7-2 to TRBJ2-5; 15 nucleotides align to TRBD2. The ends lost 6 bases at V and 7 bases at J; junction bases unmatched: 6. The CDR3 consists of 15 residues. The V gene's germline CDR1 is SGHTA and CDR2 FQGNSA. This chain's CDR3 is CASSRTSGRAGTQYF. The CDR3 DNA is TGTGCCAGCAGTAGGACTAGCGGGAGGGCCGGGACCCAGTACTTC.

The chain combines TRBV19 with TRBJ1-2; 8 nucleotides match TRBD1. J gave up 8 bases and V 3 bases, and 17 bases lay outside the gene matches. This CDR3 has 17 residues. Germline CDR1 reads LNHDA; CDR2 reads SQIVND (reference sequence). The CDR3: CASSISPRGGQAGGYTF. The DNA of the CDR3 is TGTGCCAGTAGTATCTCACCTCGGGGGGGACAGGCAGGCGGCTACACCTTC.

The chain employs TRBV7-2 and TRBJ2-1; maybe TRBD2 (5 bases). This CDR3 region has 15 residues. V shed 8 bases and J shed 6 bases, with 20 bases lying between them. Germline-derived CDR1 and CDR2 are SGHTA and FQGNSA. The CDR3 is CASSERDSLVNEQFF. The CDR3 bases are TGTGCCAGCTCGGAGAGGGATAGTTTGGTCAATGAGCAGTTCTTC.

This clone was observed many times. This sequence joins TRBV30 and TRBJ2-2; TRBD1 matches at 9 bases. The CDR3 spans 15 residues. V was clipped by 0 bases and J by 3 bases; unmatched bases: 2. Looked up from germline, CDR1 is GTSNPN and CDR2 is SVGIG (reference sequence). The chain's CDR3 is CAWSVRDRDTGELFF. The DNA of the CDR3 is TGTGCCTGGAGTGTACGGGACAGGGACACCGGGGAGCTGTTTTTT.

This rearrangement joins TRBV28 to TRBJ1-2, with 8 bases lining up with TRBD1. Germline lookup yields CDR1 MDHEN and CDR2 SYDVKM. V shed 2 bases, J shed 7 bases, and the junction held 9 bases outside the gene matches. This CDR3 has 15 residues. The CDR3 is CASSLPGTGLSGYTF. In DNA form, the CDR3 reads TGTGCCAGCAGTTTACCTGGGACAGGTCTATCTGGCTACACCTTC.

This clone is a singleton in its sample. The chain recombines TRBV18 with TRBJ1-1; 9 positions match TRBD1. The CDR3 totals 13 residues. Germline CDR1 is KGHSH and CDR2 is LQKENI. J was trimmed by 7 bases and V by 3 bases; bases with no gene match: 3. This CDR3 reads CASSPRDRDEAFF. In nucleotides, the CDR3 is TGTGCCAGCTCACCCAGGGACAGGGATGAAGCTTTCTTT.

This sequence joins TRBV9 and TRBJ1-2; D gene ambiguous. Germline CDR1 reads SGDLS; CDR2 reads YYNGEE. V was trimmed by 0 bases and J by 4 bases, leaving 13 bases between them. The CDR3 loop spans 15 amino acids. The CDR3 loop is CASSVVGNNLYGYTF. CDR3 DNA sequence: TGTGCCAGCAGCGTAGTAGGGAATAACCTCTATGGCTACACCTTC.

The gene calls are TRBV30 and TRBJ2-2; 7 nucleotides align to TRBD1. V dropped 2 bases and J dropped 5; count of bases not matched to a gene: 11. Germline V gene sequence: CDR1 GTSNPN, CDR2 SVGIG (reference sequence). This CDR3 region has 16 residues. The CDR3, as DNA: TGTGCCTGGAGTTCCCCCTGGACAGGTGAAACCGGGGAGCTGTTTTTT. Protein sequence: CAWSSPWTGETGELFF. The complete variable domain, with remaining parts taken from reference TRBV30 and TRBJ2-2, reads SQTIHQWPATLVQPVGSPLSLECTVEGTSNPNLYWYRQAAGRGLQLLFYSVGIGQISSEVPQNLSASRPQDRQFILSSKKLLLSDSGFYLCAWSSPWTGETGELFFGEGSRLTVL.